This T cell receptor (beta chain) was found in a study of blood T cell repertoires in COVID-19. Study as a whole: The analysed material was cDNA or gDNA that came from T cells, B-cell-depleted T cells, or PBMCs.

How the authors handled the data: By means of reference gene primer amplification, nucleated cell counts were estimated. The assay was immunoSEQ multiplex PCR, and TCRdb's table has in-frame clones only and misses some. Clonal size and the V and J genes are those of that table, whereas D and trimming came from the DNA. The sample consists of approximately 150,000 clones, around 89% of them appearing once. CDR3 length equals 16 residues. V gave up 0 bases and J gave up 1 base, with 11 bases separating them. Per the germline V gene, CDR1 is SGHTS and CDR2 is YDEGEE. The sequence was collected from a human donor in a cohort sampled during active COVID-19. Sequencing used peripheral blood. The chain couples TRBV5-8 to TRBJ1-5; D gene unclear. This CDR3 is CASSLDVGISNQPQHF. As DNA, the CDR3 is TGTGCCAGCAGCTTGGATGTCGGGATAAGCAATCAGCCCCAGCATTTT.